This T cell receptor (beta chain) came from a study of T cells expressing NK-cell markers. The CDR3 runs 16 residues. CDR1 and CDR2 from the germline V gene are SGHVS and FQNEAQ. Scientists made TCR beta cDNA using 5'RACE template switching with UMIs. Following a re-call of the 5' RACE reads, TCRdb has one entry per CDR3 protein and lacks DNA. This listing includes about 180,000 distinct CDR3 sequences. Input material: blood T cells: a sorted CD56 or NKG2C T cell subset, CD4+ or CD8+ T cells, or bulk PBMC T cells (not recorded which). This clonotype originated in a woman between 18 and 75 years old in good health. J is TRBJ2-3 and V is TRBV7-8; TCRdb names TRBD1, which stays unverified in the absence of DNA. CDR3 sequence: CASRQQPGQVTDTQYF.